The next 28 T cell receptor beta chains were all read from a single sample in a study of radiotherapy plus CTLA-4 blockade in lung cancer. Clones were sequenced by immunoSEQ multiplex PCR, and TCRdb holds only the in-frame ones, with some missing. In the table there are 45,000 to 55,000 clones, roughly four fifths of which are singletons. This specimen consisted of peripheral blood, obtained from a patient treated with radiotherapy plus ipilimumab. Source of these receptors: a human donor with non-small cell lung cancer who had stable disease on radiotherapy plus ipilimumab.

The chain uses TRBV10-3 and TRBJ1-1, with D possibly TRBD1 on 5 matching bases. Germline V gene sequence: CDR1 ENHRY, CDR2 SYGVKD. V dropped 5 bases and J dropped 2 bases, with 15 bases sitting between them. CDR3 length: 15 residues. DNA of the CDR3: TGTGCCATCAGTTATAATGGTCAGGGAAACACTGAAGCTTTCTTT. This gives the protein CAISYNGQGNTEAFF.

The rearrangement joins TRBV28 to TRBJ2-2; D remains unclear. Germline V CDR1 and CDR2: MDHEN, SYDVKM. Trimming took off 6 bases at V and 3 bases at J, with 8 bases between the two ends. The length of the CDR3 is 13 residues. Written as DNA, the CDR3 is TGTGCCAGCAGCGCCCCCCACACCGGGGAGCTGTTTTTT. Translation: CASSAPHTGELFF.

As concerns this clone: The same CDR3 also results from other DNA sequences found in this sample. The rearrangement links TRBV10-2 to TRBJ2-3, with 9 bases lining up with TRBD1. The ends lost 6 bases at V and 3 bases at J; junction bases unmatched: 7. This CDR3 region has 15 residues. The germline V gene encodes CDR1 WSHSY and CDR2 SAAADI. CDR3 in DNA: TGCGCCAGCAGCACGGGACAGGGTCTTACAGATACGCAGTATTTT. Its protein is CASSTGQGLTDTQYF.

The CDR3 protein is CASSPKDGGNYGYTF. The DNA of the CDR3 is TGCGCCAGCAGCCCTAAAGATGGGGGTAACTATGGCTACACCTTC. This rearrangement joins TRBV4-3 to TRBJ1-2; D might be TRBD1 (5 bases). V was pared by 4 bases and J by 1 base, with 13 bases between. The CDR3 length is 15 residues. Germline V gives CDR1 LGHNA, CDR2 YSLEER.

The chain is built from TRBV27 and TRBJ1-5; D ambiguous. The CDR3 loop spans 13 amino acids. The germline V gene encodes CDR1 MNHEY and CDR2 SMNVEV (reference sequence). Trimming took off 1 base at V and 5 bases at J, with 6 bases between the two ends. The CDR3 is CASSLFSYQPQHF. The CDR3 DNA is TGTGCCAGCAGTTTATTTAGTTATCAGCCCCAGCATTTT.

V gene TRBV5-1 combines with J gene TRBJ1-4, with 8 bases identical to TRBD1. The junction had 6 bases not matched to a gene; V was cut back by 7 bases and J by 7 bases. Germline values: CDR1 SGHRS, CDR2 YFSETQ. This CDR3 spans 13 amino acids. The CDR3 coding sequence is TGCGCCAGCCGGACAGGGACGGGTGAAAAACTGTTTTTT. Residues: CASRTGTGEKLFF. Together with reference TRBV5-1 and TRBJ1-4, the CDR3 gives the full variable domain: KAGVTQTPRYLIKTRGQQVTLSCSPISGHRSVSWYQQTPGQGLQFLFEYFSETQRNKGNFPGRFSGRQFSNSRSEMNVSTLELGDSALYLCASRTGTGEKLFFGSGTQLSVL.

The chain uses TRBV5-4 and TRBJ1-1; D is unresolved. Trimming cost V 0 bases and J 11 bases, with 14 bases left between them. The germline V gene has CDR1 SGHNT and CDR2 YYREEE (reference sequence). The CDR3 is 13 residues long. The CDR3 DNA sequence: TGTGCCAGCAGCTTGGGCCCTACCGGACGGGCTTTCTTT. This translates into CASSLGPTGRAFF.

This chain links TRBV10-3 with TRBJ1-6; the D is unclear. This CDR3 spans 13 amino acids. Trimming pared 6 bases from V and 10 bases from J, leaving 13 bases between. The germline gives CDR1 ENHRY, CDR2 SYGVKD. The CDR3 DNA reads as TGTGCCATCAGCGGCGGATCGGTGTCACCCCTCCACTTT. This gives the protein CAISGGSVSPLHF.

The gene calls are TRBV5-4 and TRBJ1-1, with 7 bases identical to TRBD1. The V and J ends lost 6 bases and 5 bases, in that order; junction bases with no gene match: 7. Germline V gene data show CDR1 as SGHNT and CDR2 as YYREEE (reference sequence). The CDR3 contains 13 residues. In DNA, the CDR3 is TGTGCCAGCACCACACAGGGGAGGACTGAAGCTTTCTTT. It encodes CASTTQGRTEAFF. Full variable domain (outside the CDR3, taken from reference TRBV5-4 and TRBJ1-1): ETGVTQSPTHLIKTRGQQVTLRCSSQSGHNTVSWYQQALGQGPQFIFQYYREEENGRGNFPPRFSGLQFPNYSSELNVNALELDDSALYLCASTTQGRTEAFFGQGTRLTVV.

This chain connects TRBV15 to TRBJ2-1; 11 positions agree with TRBD1. This CDR3 is built from 14 residues. V shed 4 bases and J 6 bases; nucleotides not matched to a gene: 2. Germline V gene data show CDR1 as LNHNV and CDR2 as YYDKDF (reference sequence). The CDR3 here is CATSIGTGGNEQFF. CDR3 in DNA: TGTGCCACCAGCATAGGGACAGGGGGCAATGAGCAGTTCTTC.

The CDR3 region has the DNA TGCGCCAGCAGCTGGGACTTAGGCACTGAAGCTTTCTTT. Translation gives CASSWDLGTEAFF. The chain has TRBV5-1 and TRBJ1-1; D is possibly TRBD1 (5 bases). Trimming took 3 bases from V and 4 from J, leaving 10 bases between them. This CDR3 contains 13 residues. Germline-derived CDR1 and CDR2 are SGHRS and YFSETQ.

The chain recombines TRBV6-1 with TRBJ2-5; 7 positions match TRBD1. CDR1 MNHNS and CDR2 SASEGT come from the germline V gene. The junction had 16 bases not matched to a gene; V was cut back by 4 bases and J by 5 bases. This CDR3 is built from 17 residues. The CDR3, as DNA: TGTGCCAGCAGTGTATCCCAGGGGGACCCAACCTCCGAGACCCAGTACTTC. Amino acid sequence: CASSVSQGDPTSETQYF.

The table lists this clone with a count of one. The chain employs TRBV6-5 and TRBJ1-5, with a tentative D call TRBD1 (5 bases). The length of the CDR3 is 13 residues. Germline V gives CDR1 MNHEY, CDR2 SVGAGI. V was clipped by 10 bases and J by 7 bases, with 17 bases between them. CDR3 in DNA: TGTGCCATCCAATCAGGGAGAGGGCAGCCCCAGCATTTT. Encoded protein: CAIQSGRGQPQHF.

This sequence joins TRBV7-2 and TRBJ1-2; TRBD1 agrees at 11 bases. The CDR3 consists of 16 residues. The germline CDR1 and CDR2 sequences are SGHTA and FQGNSA. V dropped 6 bases and J dropped 4; count of bases not matched to a gene: 10. Written as DNA, the CDR3 is TGTGCCAGCAGTGGACGGACAGGGGGCGGTAGCTATGGCTACACCTTC. Encoded protein: CASSGRTGGGSYGYTF. The full variable domain, completed using reference TRBV7-2 and TRBJ1-2, is GAGVSQSPSNKVTEKGKDVELRCDPISGHTALYWYRQSLGQGLEFLIYFQGNSAPDKSGLPSDRFSAERTGGSVSTLTIQRTQQEDSAVYLCASSGRTGGGSYGYTFGSGTRLTVV.

J is TRBJ2-4 and V is TRBV28; the D gene could be TRBD1 or TRBD2 (6 bases each). With 5 bases removed from V and 6 bases from J, the gap between germline ends came to 14 bases. The CDR3 totals 14 residues. CDR1 is MDHEN, CDR2 SYDVKM, per germline. The CDR3 nucleotides read TGTGCCAGCAGTCTTGAACAGGGAGGAAACATTCAGTACTTC. This codes for CASSLEQGGNIQYF.

This clone was detected a few times. This chain joins TRBV2 and TRBJ2-2; 8 nucleotides match TRBD1. The CDR3 has 15 amino acids. V was clipped by 2 bases and J by 5 bases; unmatched bases: 4. Germline CDR1 reads SNHLY; CDR2 reads FYNNEI. The CDR3 DNA reads as TGTGCCAGCAGTGAATTAGGACAGGGAACCGGGGAGCTGTTTTTT. Protein sequence: CASSELGQGTGELFF. The full variable domain, rest sourced from reference TRBV2 and TRBJ2-2, is EPEVTQTPSHQVTQMGQEVILRCVPISNHLYFYWYRQILGQKVEFLVSFYNNEISEKSEIFDDQFSVERPDGSNFTLKIRSTKLEDSAMYFCASSELGQGTGELFFGEGSRLTVL.

Worth noting for this clone: One end of the junction varies from germline; a read error may be responsible. The J gene is TRBJ2-7, the V gene TRBV19, with D possibly matching TRBD2 (6 bases). The CDR3 has 15 residues. The germline gives CDR1 LNHDA, CDR2 SQIVND (reference sequence). The CDR3 sequence is CASSTLVGGTYEQYF. CDR3 in DNA: TGTGCCAGCAGTACTCTAGTGGGAGGTACCTACGAGCAGTACTTC.

The chain is built from TRBV9 and TRBJ1-2; TRBD1 is a possible D gene (6 bases). Germline CDR1 is SGDLS and CDR2 is YYNGEE. V lost 4 bases and J 2 bases, leaving 21 bases between the germline ends. The CDR3 runs 17 residues. CDR3 sequence: CASSSNLLRGKNYGYTF. For the CDR3, the DNA is TGTGCCAGCAGCTCTAACCTCCTGAGGGGGAAGAACTATGGCTACACCTTC.

The chain is built from TRBV18 and TRBJ1-5; D is unresolved. This CDR3 is built from 12 residues. Trimming took off 3 bases at V and 4 bases at J, with 4 bases between the two ends. Germline V gene lookup returns CDR1 KGHSH and CDR2 LQKENI. CDR3 coding DNA: TGTGCCAGCTCACCCGGGAATCAGCCCCAGCATTTT. It yields the protein CASSPGNQPQHF.

This clone appeared once. The V and J genes are TRBV19 and TRBJ2-1; D remains unclear. In germline, CDR1 is LNHDA, CDR2 SQIVND (reference sequence). The CDR3 is 15 amino acids. Trimming stripped 0 bases from V and 3 bases from J, with 9 bases between. CDR3 in amino acids: CASSIEARRYNEQFF. For the CDR3, the DNA is TGTGCCAGTAGTATAGAAGCACGGCGCTACAATGAGCAGTTCTTC.

V usage is TRBV27 and J usage is TRBJ1-5; perhaps TRBD1 as D (5 bases). The CDR3 is made up of 15 amino acids. Trimming cost V 1 base and J 6 bases, with 13 bases left between them. CDR1 is MNHEY and CDR2 is SMNVEV in the germline V gene (reference sequence). CDR3 in amino acids: CASSLFGGGSQPQHF. The CDR3 DNA follows: TGTGCCAGCAGTTTATTCGGGGGAGGGAGTCAGCCCCAGCATTTT.

The gene calls are TRBV10-1 and TRBJ1-5; D unclear. CDR3 length equals 13 residues. CDR1 and CDR2 (germline): WNHNN, SYGVQD (reference sequence). V lost 4 bases and J 5 bases, leaving 9 bases between the germline ends. CDR3 amino acids: CASSAQADQPQHF. In nucleotides, the CDR3 is TGCGCCAGCAGTGCCCAGGCCGATCAGCCCCAGCATTTT.

The chain links TRBV29-1 to TRBJ2-4; no firm D call. Trimming removed 6 bases from V and 6 bases from J, with 18 bases in between. This CDR3 is built from 14 residues. CDR1 and CDR2 from the germline V gene are SQVTM and ANQGSEA. DNA of the CDR3: TGCAGCGTCCCGGGCCCCGGAAAGTTAAACATTCAGTACTTC. Translating it yields CSVPGPGKLNIQYF.

The chain carries TRBV9 and TRBJ1-1; 8 bases match TRBD1. V gave up 2 bases and J gave up 4 bases; unmatched junction bases: 1. The CDR3 extends over 13 amino acids. Per germline, CDR1 SGDLS and CDR2 YYNGEE. CDR3 amino acids: CASSVTGGTEAFF. The CDR3 DNA reads TGTGCCAGCAGCGTTACAGGGGGCACTGAAGCTTTCTTT.

The rearrangement links TRBV29-1 to TRBJ2-3, with D perhaps matching TRBD1 (5 bases). Per the germline V gene, CDR1 is SQVTM and CDR2 is ANQGSEA. This CDR3 region has 14 residues. V shed 6 bases and J shed 3 bases, with 16 bases lying between them. The CDR3 DNA reads as TGCAGCGTAGGACCGACAGTATCTACAGATACGCAGTATTTT. Translation gives CSVGPTVSTDTQYF.

This rearrangement joins TRBV4-1 to TRBJ1-5; D not resolved. Germline V lookup: CDR1 MGHRA, CDR2 YSYEKL. The CDR3 runs to 16 residues. V was shortened by 1 base and J by 2 bases, with 12 bases between the two germline ends. This CDR3 is CASSQVGSSGNQPQHF. The CDR3 region has the DNA TGCGCCAGCAGCCAAGTGGGGTCCTCCGGCAATCAGCCCCAGCATTTT.

The chain has TRBV6-5 and TRBJ2-7; weak D call: TRBD1 (6 bases). Germline CDR1 MNHEY, CDR2 SVGAGI. The CDR3 runs 9 residues. The CDR3 sequence: CAGGYEQYV. CDR3 sequence (DNA): TGTGCAGGGGGCTACGAGCAGTACGTC.

The CDR3 coding sequence is TGTGCCAGCAGCTCAGTCCTAGCGGGGGGGCATACGCAGTATTTT. It encodes CASSSVLAGGHTQYF. The V call is TRBV9, the J call TRBJ2-3, with TRBD2 matching 12 bases. The V gene end was trimmed by 4 bases and the J gene end by 7 bases; junction bases not matched to a gene: 7. The CDR3 sequence is 15 residues long. Germline V gene sequence: CDR1 SGDLS, CDR2 YYNGEE.